A single sample gave rise to the 17 T cell receptor beta chains below, sequenced in a study of T cell responses to AZD1222 COVID-19 vaccine. The repertoire was sequenced with immunoSEQ multiplex PCR; TCRdb's copy has only in-frame clones and lacks some. Of around 26,000 clones in the sample, about nine tenths were seen once. This specimen was peripheral blood, taken 28 days after the second AZD1222 dose. These receptors originate from an adult who received the AZD1222 COVID-19 vaccine.

The chain recombines TRBV19 with TRBJ1-2; 7 positions match TRBD1. The V segment lost 6 bases and the J segment 0 bases; nucleotides outside the gene matches: 4. The CDR3 has 14 residues. Per the germline V gene, CDR1 is LNHDA and CDR2 is SQIVND (reference sequence). For the CDR3, the DNA is TGTGCCAGTAGCGTGACAGGGACTAACTATGGCTACACCTTC. It encodes CASSVTGTNYGYTF.

The rearrangement links TRBV7-9 to TRBJ2-7; 11 bases agree with TRBD1. The CDR3 extends over 14 amino acids. Germline lookup yields CDR1 SEHNR and CDR2 FQNEAQ (reference sequence). V shed 5 bases, J shed 3 bases, and the junction held 3 bases outside the gene matches. As DNA, the CDR3 is TGTGCCAGCAGCGCCGGGACAGGGGGCTACGAGCAGTACTTC. Protein: CASSAGTGGYEQYF.

This chain connects TRBV7-2 to TRBJ1-5; weak D call: TRBD1 (6 bases). Germline CDR1 SGHTA, CDR2 FQGNSA. V was trimmed by 5 bases and J by 3 bases, leaving 11 bases between them. The CDR3 runs 14 residues. For the CDR3, the DNA is TGTGCCAGCAGCCGCGGACAGCCCAATCAGCCCCAGCATTTT. It specifies CASSRGQPNQPQHF.

The V call is TRBV7-2, the J call TRBJ1-2; 8 nucleotides agree with TRBD1. Per germline, CDR1 SGHTA and CDR2 FQGNSA. Trimming removed 5 bases from V and 4 bases from J; junction bases left unmatched: 6. This CDR3 is 14 amino acids long. CDR3 nucleotide sequence: TGTGCCAGCAGCCCTTTTCAGGGGGCCTATGGCTACACCTTC. This sequence encodes CASSPFQGAYGYTF. The full variable domain, with the rest looked up from reference TRBV7-2 and TRBJ1-2, is GAGVSQSPSNKVTEKGKDVELRCDPISGHTALYWYRQSLGQGLEFLIYFQGNSAPDKSGLPSDRFSAERTGGSVSTLTIQRTQQEDSAVYLCASSPFQGAYGYTFGSGTRLTVV.

The chain combines TRBV6-5 with TRBJ1-1; 9 bases match TRBD1. CDR3 size: 14 residues. Germline V gives CDR1 MNHEY, CDR2 SVGAGI. J lost 4 bases, V lost 7 bases, and 7 bases had no gene match. The CDR3, as DNA: TGTGCCAGCACCCGACAGGGGGATGCCACTGAAGCTTTCTTT. It encodes CASTRQGDATEAFF.

The chain is built from TRBV28 and TRBJ1-1; D remains ambiguous. Trimming took 6 bases from V and 5 from J, leaving 10 bases between them. The CDR3 runs 12 residues. Germline CDR1 and CDR2: MDHEN and SYDVKM. CDR3 residues: CASSRSETEAFF. Written as DNA, the CDR3 is TGTGCCAGCAGCAGAAGTGAGACTGAAGCTTTCTTT. The whole variable domain, filled in from reference TRBV28 and TRBJ1-1, reads DVKVTQSSRYLVKRTGEKVFLECVQDMDHENMFWYRQDPGLGLRLIYFSYDVKMKEKGDIPEGYSVSREKKERFSLILESASTNQTSMYLCASSRSETEAFFGQGTRLTVV.

V and J are TRBV5-4 and TRBJ2-5, with TRBD2 matching 8 bases. Germline CDR1 is SGHNT and CDR2 is YYREEE (reference sequence). J was trimmed by 5 bases and V by 3 bases; bases with no gene match: 6. This CDR3 has 14 residues. The CDR3 DNA sequence: TGTGCCAGCAGCTCGAATTCGGGGGGGGAGACCCAGTACTTC. Protein: CASSSNSGGETQYF.

The chain couples TRBV5-1 to TRBJ1-1, with a tentative D call TRBD1 (6 bases). V was clipped by 3 bases and J by 7 bases, with 10 bases between them. The CDR3 runs 12 residues. The germline V gene encodes CDR1 SGHRS and CDR2 YFSETQ. Here the CDR3 reads CASSSTGIEAFF. The CDR3 region has the DNA TGCGCCAGCAGCTCGACAGGTATTGAAGCTTTCTTT.

This chain connects TRBV12-5 to TRBJ1-5, with a tentative D call TRBD1 (6 bases). V lost 10 bases to trimming and J lost 6 bases, with 22 bases between them. Looked up from germline, CDR1 is LGHNT and CDR2 is FRNRAP. The CDR3 has 15 residues. The CDR3 spells CANRRDTRGGQPQHF. The CDR3 DNA follows: TGTGCTAACCGCCGGGACACCCGCGGAGGTCAGCCCCAGCATTTT.

The gene calls are TRBV6-2 or TRBV6-3 and TRBJ1-5; TRBD1 is a possible D gene (6 bases). Looked up from germline, CDR1 is MNHEY and CDR2 is SVGEGT. This CDR3 has 14 amino acids. V was shortened by 4 bases and J by 3 bases, with 10 bases between the two germline ends. In DNA, the CDR3 is TGTGCCAGCAGTTTGGGACAATTCAATCAGCCCCAGCATTTT. This codes for CASSLGQFNQPQHF.

The chain couples TRBV4-1 to TRBJ1-5, with unresolved D. Germline V lookup: CDR1 MGHRA, CDR2 YSYEKL. There are 16 residues in the CDR3. Trimming shortened V by 0 bases and J by 0 bases, and 9 bases separated the two germline ends. The CDR3 is CASSQEWVISNQPQHF. The CDR3 region has the DNA TGCGCCAGCAGCCAAGAATGGGTTATTAGCAATCAGCCCCAGCATTTT.

This chain joins TRBV28 and TRBJ1-4; possibly TRBD1 for D (6 bases). The CDR3 sequence is 13 residues long. The V end lost 7 bases, the J end lost 8 bases, and 14 bases lay between the germline ends. CDR1 MDHEN and CDR2 SYDVKM come from the germline V gene. This CDR3 is CASIAGAGEKLFF. CDR3 nucleotide sequence: TGTGCCAGCATTGCGGGGGCTGGGGAAAAACTGTTTTTT.

The V and J genes are TRBV7-3 and TRBJ2-7, with D hard to call. The V and J ends lost 7 bases and 6 bases respectively, with 7 bases between them. The CDR3 is 10 amino acids. Germline V gene sequence: CDR1 SGHTA, CDR2 FQGTGA. The CDR3 bases are TGTGCCAGCACCCGGACCGAGCAGTACTTC. Protein: CASTRTEQYF.

This clone appeared a single time. The CDR3 here is CASSLHSTPRETQYF. The CDR3 region has the DNA TGTGCCAGCAGCTTACATTCTACCCCTCGGGAGACCCAGTACTTC. The chain combines TRBV11-3 with TRBJ2-5; D remains ambiguous. Germline CDR1 SGHNT, CDR2 YENEEA. With 2 bases removed from V and 5 bases from J, the gap between germline ends came to 15 bases. This CDR3 contains 15 residues.

This clone occurred once. The chain employs TRBV10-2 and TRBJ2-4; D might be TRBD1 (7 bases). Germline CDR1 is WSHSY and CDR2 is SAAADI. Deletions cut 5 bases from V and 0 bases from J, with 11 bases between. The CDR3 has 15 residues. The CDR3 reads CASSSGGLAKNIQYF. The DNA for the CDR3 is TGCGCCAGCAGTTCAGGGGGGCTAGCCAAAAACATTCAGTACTTC.

This clone appeared once. This chain connects TRBV6-2 or TRBV6-3 to TRBJ2-5, with D unresolved. The CDR3 extends over 14 amino acids. The germline V and J ends were trimmed by 4 bases and 4 bases, with 13 bases remaining between them. The germline gives CDR1 MNHEY, CDR2 SVGEGT. In nucleotides, the CDR3 is TGTGCCAGCAGTTCGGGCAGGTCGGCAGAGACCCAGTACTTC. As protein: CASSSGRSAETQYF.

This clone was seen more than once but under ten times. The chain combines TRBV11-2 with TRBJ1-2, with 7 nucleotides matching TRBD1. J gave up 4 bases and V 4 bases, and 12 bases lay outside the gene matches. The CDR3 extends over 16 amino acids. Germline loops: CDR1 SGHAT, CDR2 FQNNGV. In DNA form, the CDR3 reads TGTGCCAGCAGCTCCTTGGGACAGAAGCTGGCCTATGGCTACACCTTC. Translating gives CASSSLGQKLAYGYTF. Using reference TRBV11-2 and TRBJ1-2 for the parts outside the CDR3, the full variable domain is EAGVAQSPRYKIIEKRQSVAFWCNPISGHATLYWYQQILGQGPKLLIQFQNNGVVDDSQLPKDRFSAERLKGVDSTLKIQPAKLEDSAVYLCASSSLGQKLAYGYTFGSGTRLTVV.